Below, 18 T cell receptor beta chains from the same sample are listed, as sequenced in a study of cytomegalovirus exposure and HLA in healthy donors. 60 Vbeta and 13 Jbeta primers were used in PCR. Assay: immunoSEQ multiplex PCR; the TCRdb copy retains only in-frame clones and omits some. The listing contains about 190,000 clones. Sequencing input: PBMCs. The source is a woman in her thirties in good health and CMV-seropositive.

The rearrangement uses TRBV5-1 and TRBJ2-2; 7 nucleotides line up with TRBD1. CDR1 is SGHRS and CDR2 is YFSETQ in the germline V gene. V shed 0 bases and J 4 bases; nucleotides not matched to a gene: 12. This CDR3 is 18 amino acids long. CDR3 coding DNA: TGCGCCAGCAGCTTGGCCGGGGACAGAAGACGGGCCACCGGGGAGCTGTTTTTT. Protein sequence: CASSLAGDRRRATGELFF.

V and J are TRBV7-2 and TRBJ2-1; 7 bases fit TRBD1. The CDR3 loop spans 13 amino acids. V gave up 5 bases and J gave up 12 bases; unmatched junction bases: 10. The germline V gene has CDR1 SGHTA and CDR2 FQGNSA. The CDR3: CASSRLEGGGQFF. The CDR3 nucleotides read TGTGCCAGCAGCCGACTTGAAGGGGGCGGGCAGTTCTTC.

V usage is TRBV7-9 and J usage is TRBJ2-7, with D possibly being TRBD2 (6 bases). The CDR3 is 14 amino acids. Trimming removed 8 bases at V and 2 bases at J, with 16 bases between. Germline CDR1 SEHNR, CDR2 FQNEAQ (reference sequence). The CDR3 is CASGPDYPPYEQYF. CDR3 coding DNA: TGTGCCAGCGGCCCGGACTACCCTCCCTACGAGCAGTACTTC.

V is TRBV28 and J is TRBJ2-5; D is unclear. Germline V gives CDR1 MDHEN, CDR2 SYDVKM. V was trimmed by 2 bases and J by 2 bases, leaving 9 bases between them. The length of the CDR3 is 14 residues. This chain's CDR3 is CASSLVPVQETQYF. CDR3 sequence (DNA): TGTGCCAGCAGTTTAGTTCCGGTACAAGAGACCCAGTACTTC.

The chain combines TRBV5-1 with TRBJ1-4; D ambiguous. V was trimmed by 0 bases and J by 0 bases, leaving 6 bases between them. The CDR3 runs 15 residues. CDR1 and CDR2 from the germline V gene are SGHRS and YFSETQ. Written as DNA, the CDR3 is TGCGCCAGCAGCTTGGTGGGCGCAACTAATGAAAAACTGTTTTTT. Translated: CASSLVGATNEKLFF.

Here the CDR3 reads CASSFALAGGETQYF. DNA of the CDR3: TGTGCCAGCAGCTTTGCACTAGCGGGCGGAGAGACCCAGTACTTC. The chain links TRBV13 to TRBJ2-5; 9 nucleotides match TRBD2. This CDR3 contains 15 residues. V lost 3 bases and J lost 4; bases outside the gene matches: 6. Germline CDR1 reads PRHDT; CDR2 reads FYEKMQ (reference sequence). Complete variable domain (other parts from reference TRBV13 and TRBJ2-5): AAGVIQSPRHLIKEKRETATLKCYPIPRHDTVYWYQQGPGQDPQFLISFYEKMQSDKGSIPDRFSAQQFSDYHSELNMSSLELGDSALYFCASSFALAGGETQYFGPGTRLLVL.

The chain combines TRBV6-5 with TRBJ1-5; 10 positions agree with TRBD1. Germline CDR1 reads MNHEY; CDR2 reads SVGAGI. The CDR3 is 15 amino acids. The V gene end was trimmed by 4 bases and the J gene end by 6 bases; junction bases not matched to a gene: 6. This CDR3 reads CASSFGQGGGQPQHF. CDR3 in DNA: TGTGCCAGCAGTTTCGGACAGGGGGGAGGTCAGCCCCAGCATTTT.

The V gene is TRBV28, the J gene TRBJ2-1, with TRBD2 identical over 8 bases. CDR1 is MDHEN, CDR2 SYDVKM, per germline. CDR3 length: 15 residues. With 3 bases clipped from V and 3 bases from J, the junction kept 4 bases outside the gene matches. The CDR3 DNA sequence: TGTGCCAGCAGTTTGGGTACTAGCGGCTACAATGAGCAGTTCTTC. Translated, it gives CASSLGTSGYNEQFF.

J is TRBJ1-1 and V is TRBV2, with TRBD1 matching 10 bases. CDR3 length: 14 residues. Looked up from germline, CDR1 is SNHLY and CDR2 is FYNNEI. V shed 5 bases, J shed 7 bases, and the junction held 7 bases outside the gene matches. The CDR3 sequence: CASSYDRGLGEAFF. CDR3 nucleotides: TGTGCCAGCAGTTACGACAGGGGGCTCGGTGAAGCTTTCTTT.

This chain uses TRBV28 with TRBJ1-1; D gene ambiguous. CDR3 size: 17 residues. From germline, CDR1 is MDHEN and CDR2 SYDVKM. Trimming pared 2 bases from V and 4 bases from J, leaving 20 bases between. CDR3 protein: CASSLGLGLRAITEAFF. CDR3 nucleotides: TGTGCCAGCAGTTTAGGGCTTGGACTCCGGGCCATCACTGAAGCTTTCTTT.

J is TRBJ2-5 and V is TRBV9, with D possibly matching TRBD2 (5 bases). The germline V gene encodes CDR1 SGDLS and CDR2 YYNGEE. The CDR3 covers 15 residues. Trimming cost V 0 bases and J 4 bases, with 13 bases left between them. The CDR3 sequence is CASSVAVVGGETQYF. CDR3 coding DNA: TGTGCCAGCAGCGTAGCTGTGGTTGGAGGAGAGACCCAGTACTTC.

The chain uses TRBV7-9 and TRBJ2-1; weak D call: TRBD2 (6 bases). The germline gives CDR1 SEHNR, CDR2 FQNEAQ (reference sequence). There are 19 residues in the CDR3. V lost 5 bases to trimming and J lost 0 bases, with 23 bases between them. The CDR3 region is CASSLPYPASASSYNEQFF. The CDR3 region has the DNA TGTGCCAGCAGCCTCCCTTACCCCGCTAGCGCTAGCTCCTACAATGAGCAGTTCTTC.

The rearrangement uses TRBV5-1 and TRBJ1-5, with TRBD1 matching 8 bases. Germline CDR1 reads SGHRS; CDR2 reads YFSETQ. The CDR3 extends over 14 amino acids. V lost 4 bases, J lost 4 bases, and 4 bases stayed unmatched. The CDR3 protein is CASSDGTGNQPQHF. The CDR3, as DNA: TGCGCCAGCAGCGACGGGACAGGTAATCAGCCCCAGCATTTT.

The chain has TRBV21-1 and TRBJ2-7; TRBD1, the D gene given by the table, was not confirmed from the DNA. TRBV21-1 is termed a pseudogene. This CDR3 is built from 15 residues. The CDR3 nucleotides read TGTGCCAGCAGCAAAAGACAGGGAATCGGGTACGAGCAGTACTTC. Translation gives CASSKRQGIGYEQYF.

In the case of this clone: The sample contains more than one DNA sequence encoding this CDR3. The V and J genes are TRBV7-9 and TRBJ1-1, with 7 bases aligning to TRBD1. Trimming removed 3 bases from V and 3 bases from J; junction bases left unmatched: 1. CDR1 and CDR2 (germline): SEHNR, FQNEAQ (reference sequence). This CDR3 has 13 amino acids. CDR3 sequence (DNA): TGTGCCAGCAGCTTTACAGGGGACACTGAAGCTTTCTTT. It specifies CASSFTGDTEAFF.

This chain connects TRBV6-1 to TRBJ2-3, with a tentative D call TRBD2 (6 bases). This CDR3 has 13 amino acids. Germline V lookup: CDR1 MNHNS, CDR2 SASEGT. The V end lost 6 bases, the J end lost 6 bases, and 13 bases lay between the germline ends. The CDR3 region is CASSERVRDTQYF. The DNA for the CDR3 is TGTGCCAGCAGCGAGCGGGTGAGGGATACGCAGTATTTT.

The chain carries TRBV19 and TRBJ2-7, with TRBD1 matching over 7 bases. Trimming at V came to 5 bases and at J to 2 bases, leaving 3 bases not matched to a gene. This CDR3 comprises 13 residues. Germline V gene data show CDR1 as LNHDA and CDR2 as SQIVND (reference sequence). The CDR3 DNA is TGTGCCAGTAGTTTCGGGACAGCCTACGAGCAGTACTTC. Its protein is CASSFGTAYEQYF. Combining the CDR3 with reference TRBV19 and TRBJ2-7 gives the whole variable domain DGGITQSPKYLFRKEGQNVTLSCEQNLNHDAMYWYRQDPGQGLRLIYYSQIVNDFQKGDIAEGYSVSREKKESFPLTVTSAQKNPTAFYLCASSFGTAYEQYFGPGTRLTVT.

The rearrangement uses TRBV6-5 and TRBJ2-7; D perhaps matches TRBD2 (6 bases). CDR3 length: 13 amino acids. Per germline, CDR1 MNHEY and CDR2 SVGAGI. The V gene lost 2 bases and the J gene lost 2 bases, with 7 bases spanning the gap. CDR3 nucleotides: TGTGCCAGCAGTTACGCGGGGACCTACGAGCAGTACTTC. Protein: CASSYAGTYEQYF.